These 19 T cell receptor beta chains were all obtained from the same sample, sequenced in a study of human T cells and chemical hapten exposure. Time point: patch test 3, about 24 weeks after DPC sensitization. Indicated treatment: therapeutic diphenylcyclopropenone sensitization with weekly scalp DPC. TCRdb re-called the RACE reads with MiXCR, one entry per CDR3 protein. The sample carries over 65,000 distinct CDR3 sequences, around 10% recorded once. Sample: whole blood, taken in connection with sensitization to the hapten diphenylcyclopropenone (DPC). The origin of the receptors is a woman aged 45-65 years with alopecia areata. Some clones in this sample may be carry-over from other donors' samples.

This clonotype was counted only a few times. The rearrangement joins TRBV20-1 to TRBJ1-5; 9 nucleotides align to TRBD1. The CDR3 covers 17 residues. Germline values: CDR1 DFQATT, CDR2 SNEGSKA (reference sequence). The V gene end was trimmed by 0 bases and the J gene end by 6 bases; junction bases not matched to a gene: 12. In DNA, the CDR3 is TGCAGTGCTAGAGATTTCTCGGGGGGACAGGGACTTCAGCCCCAGCATTTT. Translated: CSARDFSGGQGLQPQHF.

The chain joins TRBV4-1 to TRBJ2-3; D may be TRBD2 (5 bases). Germline lookup yields CDR1 MGHRA and CDR2 YSYEKL. V was trimmed by 1 base and J by 0 bases, leaving 5 bases between them. The CDR3 is 14 residues long. The CDR3 here is CASSQAGSTDTQYF. The DNA for the CDR3 is TGCGCCAGCAGCCAAGCGGGAAGCACAGATACGCAGTATTTT.

This clonotype has ten or more counts. The chain recombines TRBV4-1 with TRBJ2-5; D remains unclear. Trimming left V 0 bases short and J 7 bases short, with 9 bases between. Germline CDR1 MGHRA, CDR2 YSYEKL. This CDR3 comprises 13 residues. The CDR3 DNA reads TGCGCCAGCAGCCAAGACGCTGGACGGACCCAGTACTTC. Translation: CASSQDAGRTQYF.

This clonotype has ten or more counts. The V call is TRBV2, the J call TRBJ1-5; D gene ambiguous. Trimming took off 6 bases at V and 4 bases at J, with 7 bases between the two ends. Germline-derived CDR1 and CDR2 are SNHLY and FYNNEI. The CDR3 extends over 12 amino acids. For the CDR3, the DNA is TGTGCCAGCAGCCGGATAAATCAGCCCCAGCATTTT. Translated: CASSRINQPQHF.

This clonotype was detected once. The chain carries TRBV27 and TRBJ2-1, with D perhaps matching TRBD1 (6 bases). Between the trimmed V and J ends, which lost 6 bases and 1 base, there was a span of 16 bases. Germline assignment: CDR1 MNHEY and CDR2 SMNVEV (reference sequence). The CDR3 is made up of 16 amino acids. As DNA, the CDR3 is TGTGCCAGCAGGGCCATGACAGGAGTGTCCTACAATGAGCAGTTCTTC. This translates into CASRAMTGVSYNEQFF.

V is TRBV4-1 and J is TRBJ2-5; D not certain. CDR1 is MGHRA, CDR2 YSYEKL, per germline. Trimming took off 1 base at V and 2 bases at J, with 8 bases between the two ends. There are 14 residues in the CDR3. As DNA, the CDR3 is TGCGCCAGCAGCCAAGCACAGAGGCAAGAGACCCAGTACTTC. Amino acid sequence: CASSQAQRQETQYF.

Only a few counts were recorded for this clonotype. This chain joins TRBV29-1 and TRBJ2-3; D remains ambiguous. The germline V and J ends were trimmed by 1 base and 0 bases, with 8 bases remaining between them. This CDR3 is 14 amino acids long. The germline gives CDR1 SQVTM, CDR2 ANQGSEA. This CDR3 reads CSVEGPGSTDTQYF. CDR3 DNA sequence: TGCAGCGTTGAAGGTCCAGGAAGCACAGATACGCAGTATTTT.

This clonotype was detected ten times or more. The CDR3 loop reads CASSLSQVWQPQHF. CDR3 DNA: TGTGCCAGCAGTCTCTCACAGGTCTGGCAGCCCCAGCATTTT. The rearrangement joins TRBV28 to TRBJ1-5, with D tentatively TRBD1 (5 bases). The germline gives CDR1 MDHEN, CDR2 SYDVKM. V was clipped by 5 bases and J by 7 bases, with 15 bases between them. There are 14 residues in the CDR3.

This clonotype came up many times. V gene TRBV4-1 combines with J gene TRBJ2-7; 7 positions agree with TRBD1. The V gene's germline CDR1 is MGHRA and CDR2 YSYEKL. This CDR3 has 15 amino acids. Unmatched junction bases numbered 4, after V lost 2 bases and J lost 0 bases. This CDR3 reads CASSQLGTVSYEQYF. CDR3 in DNA: TGCGCCAGCAGCCAATTGGGGACAGTCTCCTACGAGCAGTACTTC.

The V and J genes are TRBV9 and TRBJ2-1; 15 bases line up with TRBD2. Germline trimming cut 2 bases from V and 7 bases from J; bases unmatched to any gene: 7. Germline V CDR1 and CDR2: SGDLS, YYNGEE. CDR3 length equals 17 residues. CDR3 in amino acids: CASSVGTSGGFDNEQFF. CDR3 bases: TGTGCCAGCAGCGTCGGGACTAGCGGGGGGTTCGATAATGAGCAGTTCTTC.

This clonotype was counted at least ten times. The J gene is TRBJ2-1, the V gene TRBV6-5; TRBD2 might be the D (6 bases). Germline lookup yields CDR1 MNHEY and CDR2 SVGAGI. The CDR3 length is 11 residues. Trimming removed 2 bases at V and 15 bases at J, with 11 bases between. CDR3 nucleotides: TGTGCCAGCAGTTACCGCGGGATTCGGTTCTTC. Translation: CASSYRGIRFF.

The V gene is TRBV7-2, the J gene TRBJ1-1; D gene uncertain. Germline CDR1 is SGHTA and CDR2 is FQGNSA. The V and J ends lost 0 bases and 0 bases respectively, with 11 bases between them. CDR3 size: 16 residues. The CDR3 loop reads CASSLAPGRLNTEAFF. The CDR3 DNA reads as TGTGCCAGCAGCTTAGCGCCAGGCAGATTGAACACTGAAGCTTTCTTT.

This clonotype was found a few times. V and J are TRBV28 and TRBJ2-7, with D possibly matching TRBD1 (6 bases). V was trimmed by 6 bases and J by 0 bases, leaving 15 bases between them. The germline gives CDR1 MDHEN, CDR2 SYDVKM. This CDR3 spans 15 amino acids. The DNA for the CDR3 is TGTGCCAGCAGACTCACAGGGTCGAGCTCCTACGAGCAGTACTTC. Translated, it gives CASRLTGSSSYEQYF.

This clonotype came up many times. V usage is TRBV3-1 and J usage is TRBJ1-3; no definite D call. V was clipped by 0 bases and J by 5 bases, with 8 bases between them. CDR3 length: 14 amino acids. Germline assignment: CDR1 LGHDT and CDR2 YNNKEL (reference sequence). The CDR3 loop reads CASSQDTDRNTIYF. The CDR3, as DNA: TGTGCCAGCAGCCAAGATACAGACCGAAACACCATATATTTT.

This clonotype was recorded once. The chain joins TRBV27 to TRBJ1-1; maybe TRBD1 (5 bases). Germline-derived CDR1 and CDR2 are MNHEY and SMNVEV (reference sequence). V dropped 1 base and J dropped 7 bases, with 10 bases sitting between them. This CDR3 has 13 amino acids. The DNA of the CDR3 is TGTGCCAGCAGTTTATGGGGGACGGGTGAAGCTTTCTTT. Its translation: CASSLWGTGEAFF.

The rearrangement links TRBV28 to TRBJ2-5; tentative D call: TRBD2 (7 bases). CDR1 MDHEN and CDR2 SYDVKM come from the germline V gene. The V end was cut by 10 bases, the J end by 5 bases, with 20 bases between. The CDR3 is made up of 14 amino acids. The CDR3 loop is CATSTMGGAETQYF. The CDR3 coding sequence is TGTGCCACCTCAACCATGGGGGGGGCGGAGACCCAGTACTTC.

The chain has TRBV7-3 and TRBJ2-2; possible D gene TRBD1, 6 bases. The CDR3 length is 15 residues. Germline CDR1 is SGHTA and CDR2 is FQGTGA. The V and J ends lost 2 bases and 3 bases respectively, with 10 bases between them. As DNA, the CDR3 is TGTGCCAGCAGCTTATTTGGGGGCGACACCGGGGAGCTGTTTTTT. Protein: CASSLFGGDTGELFF.

This chain links TRBV29-1 with TRBJ2-7, with 7 bases identical to TRBD1. V lost 6 bases to trimming and J lost 0 bases; unmatched junction nucleotides: 2. From germline, CDR1 is SQVTM and CDR2 ANQGSEA. This CDR3 region has 12 residues. CDR3: CSVTGFSYEQYF. The CDR3 bases are TGCAGCGTGACAGGGTTCTCCTACGAGCAGTACTTC.

The genes are TRBV15 and TRBJ2-7; 9 bases line up with TRBD1. Germline assignment: CDR1 LNHNV and CDR2 YYDKDF (reference sequence). V was pared by 5 bases and J by 6 bases, with 14 bases of the junction left unmatched. The CDR3 length is 16 residues. The CDR3 loop is CATSGPGQGLSSEQYF. CDR3 nucleotide sequence: TGTGCCACCAGCGGTCCGGGACAGGGCCTCTCAAGCGAGCAGTACTTC.